This T cell receptor (beta chain) stems from a study of Ad26.COV2.S vaccination and SARS-CoV-2 variants. Study-level background: Of the COV1001 trial arms, the Ad26.COV2.S arm included the donor.

Here immunoSEQ multiplex PCR was the method, and the copy in TCRdb shows in-frame clones only, minus some. There are 400,000 to 450,000 clones in the sample; about 93% occur only once, and over 9% lies in the top ten. Treatment: over 15 received Ad26.COV2.S at low or high dose, single or two shots; five or six received placebo; per-sample allocation not given. Specimens were obtained on day 63 following the first vaccine or placebo injection. General study results and limits: Analytic work on TCR breadth and depth might have understated the full extent of total T cell responses.

To note about this clone: Its target is not known.

The CDR3 sequence is 12 residues long. The V end was cut by 6 bases, the J end by 3 bases, with 9 bases between. Germline CDR1 MDHEN, CDR2 SYDVKM. The clonotype originates from a person aged 18-60 years who received the Ad26.COV2.S COVID-19 vaccine or a placebo. This sample comprised peripheral blood, obtained in a trial of Ad26.COV2.S vaccine versus placebo. J is TRBJ2-7 and V is TRBV28; D is possibly TRBD2 (5 bases). The CDR3 is CASSFEGYEQYF. The CDR3, as DNA: TGTGCCAGCAGCTTCGAGGGCTACGAGCAGTACTTC. Combining the CDR3 with reference TRBV28 and TRBJ2-7 gives the whole variable domain DVKVTQSSRYLVKRTGEKVFLECVQDMDHENMFWYRQDPGLGLRLIYFSYDVKMKEKGDIPEGYSVSREKKERFSLILESASTNQTSMYLCASSFEGYEQYFGPGTRLTVT.